This is a list of T cell receptor beta chains from one sample in a study of T cell responses to AZD1222 COVID-19 vaccine. The table came from immunoSEQ multiplex PCR; TCRdb's copy has only in-frame clones and leaves some out. The top ten hold approximately 2% of the sample, which has around 130,000 clones, 80% to 95% seen once. Sequenced material: peripheral blood, taken 28 days after the second AZD1222 dose. The receptors were sampled from an adult who received the AZD1222 COVID-19 vaccine. Each CDR3 is given with its conserved first and last residue. D genes are given only for firm matches. Clone size is stated in some rows and not others, as once, few, many or a class when expanded.

v_call,j_call,d_call,clone_size,cdr3_aa,cdr3_nt
TRBV29-1,TRBJ2-1,-,-,CSVDLAKGGSYNEQFF,TGCAGCGTTGATTTGGCCAAGGGGGGCTCCTACAATGAGCAGTTCTTC
TRBV6-6,TRBJ1-1,-,-,CASSYSGRDTEAFF,TGTGCCAGCAGTTACTCGGGACGGGACACTGAAGCTTTCTTT
TRBV4-2,TRBJ2-1,TRBD2,-,CASSQAGLAGGPNEQFF,TGTGCCAGCAGCCAAGCGGGACTAGCGGGGGGGCCGAATGAGCAGTTCTTC
TRBV2,TRBJ1-1,TRBD1,-,CASSEATGQFEAFF,TGTGCCAGCAGTGAAGCAACGGGACAGTTTGAAGCTTTCTTT
TRBV7-9,TRBJ1-2,-,-,CASSRDGATAVLDGYTF,TGTGCCAGCAGCCGAGATGGGGCTACAGCAGTACTCGATGGCTACACCTTC
TRBV18,TRBJ2-1,-,-,CASSPSTGDNEQFF,TGTGCCAGCTCACCATCGACAGGTGACAATGAGCAGTTCTTC
TRBV9,TRBJ2-3,TRBD1,-,CASSVGTGGVADTQYF,TGTGCCAGCAGCGTTGGGACAGGGGGCGTCGCAGATACGCAGTATTTT
TRBV24-1,TRBJ1-1,-,once,CATSGSQENTEAFF,TGTGCCACCAGTGGGTCCCAGGAGAACACTGAAGCTTTCTTT
TRBV5-6,TRBJ2-3,-,-,CASSLDGTRWADTQYF,TGTGCCAGCAGCTTGGATGGGACCCGATGGGCGGATACGCAGTATTTT
TRBV30,TRBJ2-1,TRBD2,-,CAWSVGLAGDDEQFF,TGTGCCTGGAGTGTGGGGCTAGCGGGAGACGATGAGCAGTTCTTC
TRBV6-5,TRBJ1-3,-,-,CASSYARGATGNTIYF,TGTGCCAGCAGTTACGCTAGGGGGGCCACTGGAAACACCATATATTTT
TRBV15,TRBJ2-7,-,-,CATGQGYGEQYF,TGTGCCACTGGCCAGGGGTACGGCGAGCAGTACTTC
TRBV2,TRBJ1-2,TRBD1,-,CASRDRGPNYGYTF,TGTGCCAGCAGGGACAGGGGGCCAAACTATGGCTACACCTTC
TRBV24-1,TRBJ1-2,TRBD1,-,CATSAGTASNYGYTF,TGTGCCACCAGTGCTGGGACAGCATCTAACTATGGCTACACCTTC
TRBV30,TRBJ2-7,-,-,CAWTSRTAPVTYEQYF,TGTGCCTGGACCTCGAGGACAGCGCCCGTTACCTACGAGCAGTACTTC
TRBV7-8,TRBJ1-1,-,-,CASSLATNTEAFF,TGTGCCAGCAGCTTGGCGACGAACACTGAAGCTTTCTTT
TRBV25-1,TRBJ1-2,TRBD1,few,CASSADRNYGYTF,TGTGCCAGCAGTGCGGACAGGAACTATGGCTACACCTTC
TRBV6-5,TRBJ1-3,-,-,CASSPGGSGNTIYF,TGTGCCAGCAGTCCCGGGGGATCTGGAAACACCATATATTTT
TRBV20-1,TRBJ2-7,-,-,CSAKQGYEQYF,TGCAGTGCTAAACAGGGCTACGAGCAGTACTTC
TRBV9,TRBJ1-1,-,-,CASSVEVTMNTEAFF,TGTGCCAGCAGCGTAGAGGTCACAATGAACACTGAAGCTTTCTTT
TRBV6-6,TRBJ1-2,-,-,CASSYTVQGGRDYYTF,TGTGCCAGCAGTTATACCGTCCAGGGAGGCCGGGACTACTACACCTTC
TRBV5-8,TRBJ2-1,TRBD2,-,CASSSVSTSGSDEQFF,TGTGCCAGCAGCTCCGTATCCACTAGCGGGTCCGATGAGCAGTTCTTC
TRBV6-1,TRBJ1-1,TRBD1,-,CASSETNRGSAFF,TGTGCCAGCAGTGAGACTAACAGGGGGTCGGCTTTCTTT
TRBV7-9,TRBJ1-2,-,-,CASSLGSEGFRGYTF,TGTGCCAGCAGCTTAGGGTCAGAAGGGTTCCGTGGCTACACCTTC
TRBV7-9,TRBJ2-1,TRBD2,-,CASSLSGSSYNEQFF,TGTGCCAGCAGCCTTAGCGGGAGCTCCTACAATGAGCAGTTCTTC
TRBV10-3,TRBJ1-4,-,-,CASREATNEKLFF,TGTGCCAGCAGGGAAGCAACTAATGAAAAACTGTTTTTT
TRBV19,TRBJ1-4,-,-,CASSRNEKLFF,TGTGCCAGTAGTCGAAATGAAAAACTGTTTTTT
TRBV2,TRBJ1-1,-,-,CASSGGDRGTEAFF,TGTGCCAGCAGTGGTGGGGACCGGGGGACTGAAGCTTTCTTT
TRBV4-1,TRBJ1-3,-,-,CASSQEAPSSGNTIYF,TGCGCCAGCAGCCAAGAAGCCCCCAGCTCTGGAAACACCATATATTTT
TRBV27,TRBJ2-2,-,-,CASSPLGGELFF,TGTGCCAGCAGTCCACTCGGCGGGGAGCTGTTTTTT
TRBV7-3,TRBJ2-3,-,-,CASSLNGGRDTQYF,TGTGCCAGCAGCTTAAATGGGGGCAGAGATACGCAGTATTTT
TRBV30,TRBJ2-1,TRBD1,-,CAWSGQGANEQFF,TGTGCCTGGAGCGGACAGGGGGCAAATGAGCAGTTCTTC
TRBV11-3,TRBJ2-1,TRBD2,-,CASSSRTSGTGSYNEQFF,TGTGCCAGCAGCTCGAGGACTAGCGGGACCGGCTCCTACAATGAGCAGTTCTTC
TRBV18,TRBJ1-5,TRBD1,-,CASSQGAGNQPQHF,TGTGCCAGCTCACAGGGGGCGGGCAATCAGCCCCAGCATTTT
TRBV6-6,TRBJ1-2,-,-,CASSYSGYNYGYTF,TGTGCCAGCAGTTACTCGGGATATAACTATGGCTACACCTTC
TRBV18,TRBJ1-1,-,-,CASSLSRYTEAFF,TGTGCCAGCTCACTGTCGAGGTACACTGAAGCTTTCTTT
TRBV27,TRBJ1-4,-,-,CASSLMGPSEKLFF,TGTGCCAGCAGTTTAATGGGACCGAGCGAAAAACTGTTTTTT
TRBV7-2,TRBJ1-1,-,-,CASSTSRGTEAFF,TGTGCCAGCAGCACTTCCCGGGGCACTGAAGCTTTCTTT
TRBV7-9,TRBJ1-6,-,-,CASSPMGSYNSPLHF,TGTGCCAGCAGCCCTATGGGGTCTTATAATTCACCCCTCCACTTT
TRBV24-1,TRBJ2-1,TRBD2,-,CATSEIRTSGRSEQFF,TGTGCCACCAGTGAGATAAGGACTAGCGGGAGGAGTGAGCAGTTCTTC
TRBV18,TRBJ1-1,-,-,CASSPYPGTNTEAFF,TGTGCCAGCTCACCGTACCCAGGGACGAACACTGAAGCTTTCTTT
TRBV7-2,TRBJ1-2,-,-,CASSLVRGNYGYTF,TGTGCCAGCAGCTTGGTCCGGGGTAACTATGGCTACACCTTC
TRBV30,TRBJ2-3,TRBD2,-,CAWRRTAGVGTQYF,TGTGCCTGGAGGAGGACAGCGGGAGTGGGTACGCAGTATTTT
TRBV2,TRBJ1-6,-,-,CASSVFGSGYNSPLHF,TGTGCCAGCAGTGTCTTCGGGTCAGGCTATAATTCACCCCTCCACTTT
TRBV6-5,TRBJ2-2,TRBD2,-,CASSYGLAGGTGELFF,TGTGCCAGCAGCTACGGACTAGCGGGGGGCACCGGGGAGCTGTTTTTT
TRBV29-1,TRBJ2-3,TRBD2,-,CSVEGSGMRSDTQYF,TGCAGCGTTGAAGGTAGCGGGATGCGGTCAGATACGCAGTATTTT
TRBV6-6,TRBJ1-1,TRBD1,-,CASSYSTGPQTTEAFF,TGTGCCAGCAGTTACTCGACAGGGCCTCAAACGACTGAAGCTTTCTTT
TRBV29-1,TRBJ2-5,TRBD1,-,CSVGDSQETQYF,TGCAGCGTTGGGGACAGCCAAGAGACCCAGTACTTC
TRBV6-5,TRBJ2-2,-,-,CASSYSGLSNTGELFF,TGTGCCAGCAGTTACTCGGGACTGTCGAACACCGGGGAGCTGTTTTTT
TRBV19,TRBJ1-5,TRBD1,-,CASSLTGGNQPQHF,TGTGCCAGTAGTTTGACAGGGGGCAATCAGCCCCAGCATTTT
TRBV7-9,TRBJ1-5,-,-,CASSFLGDQPQHF,TGTGCCAGCAGCTTCCTAGGGGATCAGCCCCAGCATTTT
TRBV19,TRBJ1-6,-,-,CASSPSPYSALHF,TGTGCCAGTAGTCCAAGTCCCTATTCGGCCCTCCACTTT
TRBV7-3,TRBJ1-1,-,-,CASSLGRAGNTEAFF,TGTGCCAGCAGCTTAGGAAGGGCGGGGAACACTGAAGCTTTCTTT
TRBV2,TRBJ1-6,-,-,CASRDRRTLNSPLHF,TGTGCCAGCCGCGACAGGAGAACCCTGAATTCACCCCTCCACTTT